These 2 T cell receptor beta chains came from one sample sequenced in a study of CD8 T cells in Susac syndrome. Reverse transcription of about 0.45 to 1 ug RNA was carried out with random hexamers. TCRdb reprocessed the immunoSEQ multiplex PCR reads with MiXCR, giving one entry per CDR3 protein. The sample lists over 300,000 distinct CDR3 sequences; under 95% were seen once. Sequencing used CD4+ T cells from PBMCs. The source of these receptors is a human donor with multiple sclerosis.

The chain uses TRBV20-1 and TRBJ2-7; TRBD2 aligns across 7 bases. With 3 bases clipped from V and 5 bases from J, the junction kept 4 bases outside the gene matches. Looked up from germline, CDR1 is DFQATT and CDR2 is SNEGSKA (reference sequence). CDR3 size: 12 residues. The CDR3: CSARRLAHEQYF. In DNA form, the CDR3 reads TGCAGTGCTAGGAGACTAGCCCACGAGCAGTACTTC.

This CDR3 reads CASSLDGQSGDTQYF. For the CDR3, the DNA is TGCGCCAGCAGCTTGGATGGACAGTCTGGGGATACGCAGTATTTT. The J gene is TRBJ2-3, the V gene TRBV5-1; D perhaps matches TRBD1 (6 bases). V was clipped by 0 bases and J by 6 bases, with 14 bases between them. This CDR3 comprises 15 residues. Germline-derived CDR1 and CDR2 are SGHRS and YFSETQ. Full variable domain (remainder filled in from reference TRBV5-1 and TRBJ2-3): KAGVTQTPRYLIKTRGQQVTLSCSPISGHRSVSWYQQTPGQGLQFLFEYFSETQRNKGNFPGRFSGRQFSNSRSEMNVSTLELGDSALYLCASSLDGQSGDTQYFGPGTRLTVL.